This T cell receptor (beta chain) was recorded in a study of beta chain features in type 1 diabetes. General study points: Patients with Type 1 diabetes showed moderately but significantly shorter TCRB CDR3s in all four CD4+ subsets.

Note on this clone: Its antigen is undetermined.

Of the isolated RNA, all was reverse transcribed, and so the sequenced material was expressed TCRB transcripts. Using immunoSEQ multiplex PCR, the repertoire was profiled, and TCRdb retains in-frame clones only, with some absent. Here the sample spans under 850,000 clones, roughly 13% being singletons. Sequenced sample: naive CD4+ T cells from blood. The receptor's source is a young man with type 1 diabetes.

The CDR3 DNA reads TGTGCCAGCAGCCCCCCAACCGGGAAGAACACTGAAGCTTTCTTT. This codes for CASSPPTGKNTEAFF. The rearrangement links TRBV5-4 to TRBJ1-1; D uncertain. Germline values: CDR1 SGHNT, CDR2 YYREEE (reference sequence). The CDR3 length is 15 residues. Trimming took off 4 bases at V and 1 base at J, with 14 bases between the two ends. Looking up the rest from reference TRBV5-4 and TRBJ1-1 gives the full variable domain: ETGVTQSPTHLIKTRGQQVTLRCSSQSGHNTVSWYQQALGQGPQFIFQYYREEENGRGNFPPRFSGLQFPNYSSELNVNALELDDSALYLCASSPPTGKNTEAFFGQGTRLTVV.